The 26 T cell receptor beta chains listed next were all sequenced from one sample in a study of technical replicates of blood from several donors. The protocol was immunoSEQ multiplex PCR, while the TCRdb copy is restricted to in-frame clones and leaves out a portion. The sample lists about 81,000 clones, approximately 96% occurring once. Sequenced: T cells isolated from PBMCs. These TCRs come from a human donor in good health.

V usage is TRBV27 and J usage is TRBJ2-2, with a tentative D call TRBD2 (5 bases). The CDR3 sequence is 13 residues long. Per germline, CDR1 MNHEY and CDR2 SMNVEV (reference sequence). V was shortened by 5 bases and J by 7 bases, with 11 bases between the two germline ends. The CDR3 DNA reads TGTGCCAGCAGTCTAGCCTGGTTCGGGGAGCTGTTTTTT. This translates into CASSLAWFGELFF.

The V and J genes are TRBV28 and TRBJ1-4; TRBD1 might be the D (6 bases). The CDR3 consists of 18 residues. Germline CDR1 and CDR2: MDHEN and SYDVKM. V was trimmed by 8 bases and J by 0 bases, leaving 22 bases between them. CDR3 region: CASRSRGAGLTTNEKLFF. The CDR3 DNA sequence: TGTGCCAGCCGTTCCAGGGGCGCGGGCCTTACAACTAATGAAAAACTGTTTTTT.

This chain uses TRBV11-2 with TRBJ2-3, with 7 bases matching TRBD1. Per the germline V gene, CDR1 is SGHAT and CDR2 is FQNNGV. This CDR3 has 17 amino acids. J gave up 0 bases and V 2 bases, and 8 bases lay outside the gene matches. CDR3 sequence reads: CASSLSGGQPSTDTQYF. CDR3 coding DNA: TGTGCCAGCAGCTTATCAGGGGGACAGCCTAGCACAGATACGCAGTATTTT. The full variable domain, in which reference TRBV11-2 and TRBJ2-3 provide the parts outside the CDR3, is EAGVAQSPRYKIIEKRQSVAFWCNPISGHATLYWYQQILGQGPKLLIQFQNNGVVDDSQLPKDRFSAERLKGVDSTLKIQPAKLEDSAVYLCASSLSGGQPSTDTQYFGPGTRLTVL.

The CDR3 spells CASSPMDRPNTEAFF. CDR3 DNA: TGTGCCAGCTCACCAATGGACAGACCTAACACTGAAGCTTTCTTT. The chain is built from TRBV18 and TRBJ1-1; D perhaps matches TRBD1 (6 bases). V was cut by 2 bases and J by 2 bases, with 12 bases left in between. This CDR3 is 15 amino acids long. Looked up from germline, CDR1 is KGHSH and CDR2 is LQKENI.

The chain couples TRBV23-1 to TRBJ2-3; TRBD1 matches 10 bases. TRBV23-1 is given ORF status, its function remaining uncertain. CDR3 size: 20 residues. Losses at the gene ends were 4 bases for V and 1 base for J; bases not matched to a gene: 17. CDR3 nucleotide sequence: TGCGCCAGCAGTCGCGGACAGGGGGTATTTAGTGGGACTGGCACAGATACGCAGTATTTT. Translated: CASSRGQGVFSGTGTDTQYF.

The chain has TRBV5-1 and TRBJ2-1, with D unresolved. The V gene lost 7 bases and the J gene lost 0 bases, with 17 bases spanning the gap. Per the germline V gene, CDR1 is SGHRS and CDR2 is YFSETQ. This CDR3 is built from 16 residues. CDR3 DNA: TGCGCCAGCGGCCTCCGGAGCGTGAGCTCCTACAATGAGCAGTTCTTC. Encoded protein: CASGLRSVSSYNEQFF.

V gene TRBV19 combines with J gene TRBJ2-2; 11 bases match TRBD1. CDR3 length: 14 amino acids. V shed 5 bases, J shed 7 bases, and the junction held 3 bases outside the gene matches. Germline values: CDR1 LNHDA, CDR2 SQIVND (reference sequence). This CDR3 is CASSFGTGGGELFF. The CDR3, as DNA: TGTGCCAGTAGTTTCGGGACAGGGGGCGGGGAGCTGTTTTTT.

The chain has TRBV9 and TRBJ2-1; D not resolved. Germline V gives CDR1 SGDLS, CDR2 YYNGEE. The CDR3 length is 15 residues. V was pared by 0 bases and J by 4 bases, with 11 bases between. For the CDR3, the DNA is TGTGCCAGCAGCGTAGGTGGAGATGGGTACAATGAGCAGTTCTTC. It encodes CASSVGGDGYNEQFF.

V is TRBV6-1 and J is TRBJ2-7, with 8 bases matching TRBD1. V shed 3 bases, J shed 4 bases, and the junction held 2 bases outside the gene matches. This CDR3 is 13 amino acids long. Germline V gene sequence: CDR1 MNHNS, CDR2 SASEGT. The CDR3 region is CASSDQGAYEQYF. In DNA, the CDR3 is TGTGCCAGCAGTGACCAGGGGGCATACGAGCAGTACTTC.

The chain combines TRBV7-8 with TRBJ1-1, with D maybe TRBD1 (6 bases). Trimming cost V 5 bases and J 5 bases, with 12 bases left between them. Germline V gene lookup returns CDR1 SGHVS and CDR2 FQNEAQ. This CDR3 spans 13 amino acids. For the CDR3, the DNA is TGTGCCAGCAGCAACAGGGAGGGAACTGAAGCTTTCTTT. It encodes CASSNREGTEAFF.

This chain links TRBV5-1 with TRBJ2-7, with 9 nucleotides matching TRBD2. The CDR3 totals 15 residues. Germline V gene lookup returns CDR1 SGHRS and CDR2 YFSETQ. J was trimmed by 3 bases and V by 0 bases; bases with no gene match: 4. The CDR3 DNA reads TGCGCCAGCAGCTTGGATCTAGCGGGAAACTACGAGCAGTACTTC. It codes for CASSLDLAGNYEQYF. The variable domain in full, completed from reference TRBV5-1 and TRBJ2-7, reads KAGVTQTPRYLIKTRGQQVTLSCSPISGHRSVSWYQQTPGQGLQFLFEYFSETQRNKGNFPGRFSGRQFSNSRSEMNVSTLELGDSALYLCASSLDLAGNYEQYFGPGTRLTVT.

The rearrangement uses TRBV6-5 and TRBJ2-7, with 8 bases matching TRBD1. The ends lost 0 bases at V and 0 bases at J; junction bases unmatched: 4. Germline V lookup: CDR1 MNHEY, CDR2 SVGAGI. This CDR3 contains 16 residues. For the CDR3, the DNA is TGTGCCAGCAGTTACTCGACCGGACAGGGCTCCTACGAGCAGTACTTC. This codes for CASSYSTGQGSYEQYF.

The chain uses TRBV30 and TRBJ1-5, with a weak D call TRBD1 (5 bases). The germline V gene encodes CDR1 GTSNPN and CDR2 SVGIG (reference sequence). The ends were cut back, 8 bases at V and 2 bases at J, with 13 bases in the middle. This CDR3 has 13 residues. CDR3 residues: CALQENRNQPQHF. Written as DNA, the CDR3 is TGTGCCCTACAGGAGAATCGCAATCAGCCCCAGCATTTT.

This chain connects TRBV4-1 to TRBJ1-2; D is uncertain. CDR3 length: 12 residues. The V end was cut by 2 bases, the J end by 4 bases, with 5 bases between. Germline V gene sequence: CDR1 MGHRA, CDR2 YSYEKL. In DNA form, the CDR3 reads TGCGCCAGCAGCCAAACCAGCTATGGCTACACCTTC. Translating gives CASSQTSYGYTF.

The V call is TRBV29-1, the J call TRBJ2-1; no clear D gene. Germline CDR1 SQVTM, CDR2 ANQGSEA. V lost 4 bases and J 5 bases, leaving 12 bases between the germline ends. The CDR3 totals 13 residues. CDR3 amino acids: CSVVSSHDNEQFF. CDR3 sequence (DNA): TGCAGCGTTGTAAGCTCCCACGACAATGAGCAGTTCTTC.

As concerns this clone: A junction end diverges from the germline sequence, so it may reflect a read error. CDR3 in DNA: TGTGCTAGCAGCTTAGGCGAAGAGACCCAGTACTTC. It translates to CASSLGEETQYF. The V call is TRBV7-7, the J call TRBJ2-5; D remains ambiguous. The CDR3 spans 12 residues. Germline V gene sequence: CDR1 SSHAT, CDR2 FNYEAQ (reference sequence).

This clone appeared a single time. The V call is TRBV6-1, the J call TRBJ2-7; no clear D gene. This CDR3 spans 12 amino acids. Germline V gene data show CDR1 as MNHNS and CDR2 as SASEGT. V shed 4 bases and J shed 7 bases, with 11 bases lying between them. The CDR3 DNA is TGTGCCAGCAGTGTAAGTGGCATAGAGCAGTACTTC. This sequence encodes CASSVSGIEQYF.

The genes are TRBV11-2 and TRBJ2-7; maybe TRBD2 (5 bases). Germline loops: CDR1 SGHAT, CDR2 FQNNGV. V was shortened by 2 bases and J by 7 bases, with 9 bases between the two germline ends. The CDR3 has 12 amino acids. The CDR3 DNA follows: TGTGCCAGCAGCTTACGAGGAGGTGAGCAGTACTTC. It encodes CASSLRGGEQYF.

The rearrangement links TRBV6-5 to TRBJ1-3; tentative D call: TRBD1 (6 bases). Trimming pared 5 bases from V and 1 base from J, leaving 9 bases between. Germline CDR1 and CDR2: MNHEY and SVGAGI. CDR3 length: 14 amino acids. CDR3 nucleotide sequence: TGTGCCAGCAGTCCTACAGGGTCTGGAAACACCATATATTTT. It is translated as CASSPTGSGNTIYF.

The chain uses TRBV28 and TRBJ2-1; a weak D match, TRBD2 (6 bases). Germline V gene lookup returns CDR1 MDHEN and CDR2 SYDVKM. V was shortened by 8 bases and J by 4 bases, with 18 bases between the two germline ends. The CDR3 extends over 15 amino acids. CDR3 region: CASGPWGGAYNEQFF. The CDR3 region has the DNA TGTGCCAGCGGCCCGTGGGGCGGGGCGTACAATGAGCAGTTCTTC.

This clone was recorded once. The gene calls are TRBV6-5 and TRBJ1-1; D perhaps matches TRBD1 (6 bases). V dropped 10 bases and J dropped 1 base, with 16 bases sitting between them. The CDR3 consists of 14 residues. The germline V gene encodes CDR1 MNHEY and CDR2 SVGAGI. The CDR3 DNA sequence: TGTGCCACCTTCGCACAGGGCCGGAACACTGAAGCTTTCTTT. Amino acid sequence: CATFAQGRNTEAFF.

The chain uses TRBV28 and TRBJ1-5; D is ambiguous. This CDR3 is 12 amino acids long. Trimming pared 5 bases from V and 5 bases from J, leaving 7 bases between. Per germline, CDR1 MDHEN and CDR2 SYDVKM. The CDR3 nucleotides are TGTGCCAGCAGTCCCGCAGATCAGCCCCAGCATTTT. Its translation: CASSPADQPQHF.

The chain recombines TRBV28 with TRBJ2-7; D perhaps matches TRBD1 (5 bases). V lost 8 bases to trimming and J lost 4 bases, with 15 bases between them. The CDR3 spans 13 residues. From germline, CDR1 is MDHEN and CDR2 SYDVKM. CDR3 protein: CASRAGNVYEQYF. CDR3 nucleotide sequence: TGTGCCAGCCGGGCAGGGAACGTATACGAGCAGTACTTC.

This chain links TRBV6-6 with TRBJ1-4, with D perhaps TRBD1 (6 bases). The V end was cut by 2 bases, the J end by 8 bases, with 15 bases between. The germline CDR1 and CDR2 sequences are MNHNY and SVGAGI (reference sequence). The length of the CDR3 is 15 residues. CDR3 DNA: TGTGCCAGCAGTTACAATGCAGGGGAATTGGAAAAACTGTTTTTT. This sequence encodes CASSYNAGELEKLFF.

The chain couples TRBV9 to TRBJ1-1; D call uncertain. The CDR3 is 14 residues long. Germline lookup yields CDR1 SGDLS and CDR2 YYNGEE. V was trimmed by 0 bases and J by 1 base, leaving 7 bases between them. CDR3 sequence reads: CASSVDYGNTEAFF. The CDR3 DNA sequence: TGTGCCAGCAGCGTAGACTACGGGAACACTGAAGCTTTCTTT.

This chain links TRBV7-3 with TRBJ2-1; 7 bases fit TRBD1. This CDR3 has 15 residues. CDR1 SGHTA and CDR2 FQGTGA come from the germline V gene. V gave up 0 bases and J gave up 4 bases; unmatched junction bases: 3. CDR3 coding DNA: TGTGCCAGCAGCTTAACCGGGACAGTGTACAATGAGCAGTTCTTC. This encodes CASSLTGTVYNEQFF.